This T cell receptor (beta chain) was sequenced for a study of cytomegalovirus exposure and HLA in healthy donors. Study outcomes and limitations: From TCR beta sequences, most subjects' HLA-A and HLA-B alleles were reportedly predicted accurately. Within a later analysis, the majority of CMV-associated TCR beta chains appeared HLA-restricted.

CDR1 and CDR2 from the germline V gene are LNHDA and SQIVND (reference sequence). The length of the CDR3 is 13 residues. The ends were cut back, 5 bases at V and 5 bases at J, with 12 bases in the middle. Amplification used 60 Vbeta primers and 13 Jbeta primers. Repertoires were generated with immunoSEQ multiplex PCR, while TCRdb's copy carries only in-frame clones and drops some. Of 150,000 to 180,000 clones in the sample, approximately 80% were seen once. With regard to this clone: Its antigen remains unidentified.

The sequencing sample was made of PBMCs. This chain links TRBV19 with TRBJ2-5; D perhaps matches TRBD2 (6 bases). The receptor's source is a woman in her forties in good health and CMV-seropositive. CDR3 in amino acids: CASSRGYRETQYF. In nucleotides, the CDR3 is TGTGCCAGTAGTCGGGGGTATCGGGAGACCCAGTACTTC.